The TCR beta chain described here comes from a study of tumor and adjacent non-tumor tissue in lung cancer. About the research overall: The patients, approximately 9 men and 5 women, were about 31 to 76 with stage I to III disease. General study results and limits: Compared with tumor, normal lung showed significantly lower TCR diversity.

The template was RNA from unsorted bulk tissue. This CDR3 is 14 amino acids long. CDR1 is MNHNY and CDR2 is SVGAGI in the germline V gene (reference sequence). The library came from three nested PCR rounds adapted from ARM-PCR protocols. One entry per CDR3 protein results from TCRdb running MiXCR on the multiplex PCR reads. Of fewer than 120,000 distinct CDR3 sequences in the sample, 84% were seen once. Remarks on this clonotype: Its target is unknown. The junction shows a germline mismatch at one end, possibly a read error.

The chain links TRBV6-6 to TRBJ1-5; no clear D. This sequence was found in a man aged 70-80 years with non-small cell lung cancer. The sample consisted of lung tumor tissue. The CDR3 spells CVSSSGQFNQPRHF. The CDR3 nucleotides are TGTGTCAGCAGTTCCGGGCAGTTTAATCAGCCCCGGCATTTT.